These 18 T cell receptor beta chains were all obtained from the same sample, sequenced in a study of OX40 agonist ivuxolimab in advanced cancers. Sequenced by immunoSEQ multiplex PCR; TCRdb stores in-frame clones only, minus some. The sample shows some 70,000 clones, 85% to 90% of them seen only once. The specimen comprised CD4+ or CD8+ T cells sorted from blood, sampled in a trial of the OX40 agonist ivuxolimab. The receptors shown here come from an adult with an advanced solid tumor such as melanoma, head and neck, liver or kidney cancer.

The J gene is TRBJ2-1, the V gene TRBV2; TRBD2 matches 12 bases. This CDR3 spans 14 amino acids. The germline V gene has CDR1 SNHLY and CDR2 FYNNEI. The V and J ends lost 6 bases and 8 bases, in that order; junction bases with no gene match: 5. CDR3 in amino acids: CASRLTSGSYEQFF. Written as DNA, the CDR3 is TGTGCCAGCAGGTTGACTAGCGGGAGCTATGAGCAGTTCTTC.

The V and J genes are TRBV28 and TRBJ2-4; D ambiguous. V was trimmed by 6 bases and J by 2 bases, leaving 8 bases between them. Germline V CDR1 and CDR2: MDHEN, SYDVKM. The CDR3 is 13 residues long. The CDR3 nucleotides are TGTGCCAGCAGCGACTGGCCCAAAAACATTCAGTACTTC. Its translation: CASSDWPKNIQYF.

The genes are TRBV4-2 and TRBJ1-2; 9 bases fit TRBD1. Germline loops: CDR1 LGHNA, CDR2 YNFKEQ. Trimming took 2 bases from V and 8 from J; bases not matched to a gene: 6. The CDR3 is 14 residues long. DNA for the CDR3: TGTGCCAGCAGCCAAACCGGGACAGGGAACGGCTACACCTTC. It is translated as CASSQTGTGNGYTF.

The rearrangement links TRBV28 to TRBJ2-7; D is uncertain. The V and J ends lost 3 bases and 2 bases respectively, with 11 bases between them. This CDR3 is 14 amino acids long. CDR1 MDHEN and CDR2 SYDVKM come from the germline V gene. CDR3 DNA: TGTGCCAGCAGTTTTTGGCGGTTACCCTACGAGCAGTACTTC. Amino acids: CASSFWRLPYEQYF.

J is TRBJ1-2 and V is TRBV9; D might be TRBD1 (6 bases). Looked up from germline, CDR1 is SGDLS and CDR2 is YYNGEE. V was clipped by 3 bases and J by 1 base, with 13 bases between them. The CDR3 sequence is 15 residues long. The CDR3 loop reads CASSADRLYNYGYTF. The CDR3 DNA reads TGTGCCAGCAGCGCCGACAGGTTGTATAACTATGGCTACACCTTC.

The V gene is TRBV20-1, the J gene TRBJ2-5; D is undetermined. V was shortened by 3 bases and J by 2 bases, with 4 bases between the two germline ends. This CDR3 comprises 11 residues. Germline assignment: CDR1 DFQATT and CDR2 SNEGSKA (reference sequence). As DNA, the CDR3 is TGCAGTGCTAGGGGACAAGAGACCCAGTACTTC. Translating it yields CSARGQETQYF.

The gene calls are TRBV19 and TRBJ2-1, with 10 bases fitting TRBD2. Germline CDR1 reads LNHDA; CDR2 reads SQIVND (reference sequence). The CDR3 totals 15 residues. Trimming cost V 6 bases and J 0 bases; bases outside gene matches: 2. CDR3: CASRLAGPSYNEQFF. CDR3 nucleotide sequence: TGTGCCAGTAGACTAGCGGGACCCTCCTACAATGAGCAGTTCTTC. Complete variable domain (other parts from reference TRBV19 and TRBJ2-1): DGGITQSPKYLFRKEGQNVTLSCEQNLNHDAMYWYRQDPGQGLRLIYYSQIVNDFQKGDIAEGYSVSREKKESFPLTVTSAQKNPTAFYLCASRLAGPSYNEQFFGPGTRLTVL.

The V call is TRBV25-1, the J call TRBJ2-5; D is unclear. The CDR3 consists of 11 residues. Trimming removed 4 bases at V and 3 bases at J, with 3 bases between. Per the germline V gene, CDR1 is MGHDK and CDR2 is SYGVNS. The DNA for the CDR3 is TGTGCCAGCAGTGCGAAAGAGACCCAGTACTTC. It encodes CASSAKETQYF.

The chain has TRBV5-1 and TRBJ1-5, with 11 bases lining up with TRBD1. Trimming cost V 4 bases and J 6 bases; bases outside gene matches: 9. Germline V lookup: CDR1 SGHRS, CDR2 YFSETQ. The length of the CDR3 is 16 residues. CDR3 nucleotide sequence: TGCGCCAGCAGCCCAGGGACAGGGGGATCGAGTCAGCCCCAGCATTTT. As protein: CASSPGTGGSSQPQHF.

The J gene is TRBJ1-1, the V gene TRBV19, with D uncertain. Trimming pared 9 bases from V and 3 bases from J, leaving 14 bases between. The CDR3 runs 13 residues. Germline CDR1 LNHDA, CDR2 SQIVND (reference sequence). As DNA, the CDR3 is TGTGCCAGCCTAGGGAGGCAGTACACTGAAGCTTTCTTT. The encoded protein is CASLGRQYTEAFF.

The chain carries TRBV5-4 and TRBJ2-1, with 9 nucleotides matching TRBD1. Germline lookup yields CDR1 SGHNT and CDR2 YYREEE (reference sequence). This CDR3 comprises 15 residues. V was clipped by 3 bases and J by 5 bases; unmatched bases: 6. CDR3 DNA: TGTGCCAGCAGCTCGCCGGGACAGGGTAACAATGAGCAGTTCTTC. Its protein is CASSSPGQGNNEQFF.

This chain connects TRBV5-1 to TRBJ2-7, with TRBD2 matching 8 bases. V shed 0 bases, J shed 3 bases, and the junction held 5 bases outside the gene matches. Germline values: CDR1 SGHRS, CDR2 YFSETQ. The CDR3 consists of 15 residues. Here the CDR3 reads CASSLVSGLGYEQYF. CDR3 nucleotides: TGCGCCAGCAGCTTGGTTTCGGGACTAGGCTACGAGCAGTACTTC.

DNA for the CDR3: TGCAGCGTTGAAGGGAGGACCCAGTACTTC. Amino acid sequence: CSVEGRTQYF. V gene TRBV29-1 combines with J gene TRBJ2-5; D is undetermined. This CDR3 has 10 amino acids. Deletions cut 1 base from V and 7 bases from J, with 4 bases between. Germline V gives CDR1 SQVTM, CDR2 ANQGSEA.

This clone appeared once. The chain combines TRBV6-6 with TRBJ2-1; TRBD2 agrees at 12 bases. Germline V gives CDR1 MNHNY, CDR2 SVGAGI (reference sequence). After removal of 4 bases from V and 7 bases from J, the junction contained 8 bases not matched to a gene. The CDR3 spans 16 residues. CDR3 sequence reads: CASSSSGREDANEQFF. CDR3 nucleotide sequence: TGTGCCAGCAGTTCTAGCGGGAGGGAGGACGCGAATGAGCAGTTCTTC.

The V and J genes are TRBV7-2 and TRBJ1-2; TRBD1 matches at 7 bases. J lost 6 bases, V lost 5 bases, and 9 bases had no gene match. The length of the CDR3 is 14 residues. CDR1 and CDR2 from the germline V gene are SGHTA and FQGNSA. CDR3: CASSDDRGGNGYTF. The CDR3 DNA reads as TGTGCCAGCAGCGACGACCGAGGGGGCAATGGCTACACCTTC.

The CDR3 DNA follows: TGTGCCAGCAGTTTGTCAGCGGGAGGGCAAGAGACCCAGTACTTC. It encodes CASSLSAGGQETQYF. This rearrangement joins TRBV6-5 to TRBJ2-5; 10 nucleotides line up with TRBD2. Unmatched junction bases numbered 4, after V lost 4 bases and J lost 2 bases. Per germline, CDR1 MNHEY and CDR2 SVGAGI. CDR3 length equals 15 residues.

The V gene is TRBV7-3, the J gene TRBJ2-1; 8 nucleotides align to TRBD2. The CDR3 runs 16 residues. The V segment lost 5 bases and the J segment 4 bases; nucleotides outside the gene matches: 10. Germline V gives CDR1 SGHTA, CDR2 FQGTGA. The CDR3 DNA reads TGTGCCAGCAGCCAAAGAGCGGGAGTGGGGTACAATGAGCAGTTCTTC. Its protein product is CASSQRAGVGYNEQFF.

The gene calls are TRBV18 and TRBJ1-6, with D tentatively TRBD1 (5 bases). CDR1 is KGHSH and CDR2 is LQKENI in the germline V gene. The germline V and J ends were trimmed by 3 bases and 5 bases, with 11 bases remaining between them. This CDR3 comprises 15 residues. CDR3 DNA sequence: TGTGCCAGCTCACCTCTCGACAGTCATAATTCACCCCTCCACTTT. Translating it yields CASSPLDSHNSPLHF.